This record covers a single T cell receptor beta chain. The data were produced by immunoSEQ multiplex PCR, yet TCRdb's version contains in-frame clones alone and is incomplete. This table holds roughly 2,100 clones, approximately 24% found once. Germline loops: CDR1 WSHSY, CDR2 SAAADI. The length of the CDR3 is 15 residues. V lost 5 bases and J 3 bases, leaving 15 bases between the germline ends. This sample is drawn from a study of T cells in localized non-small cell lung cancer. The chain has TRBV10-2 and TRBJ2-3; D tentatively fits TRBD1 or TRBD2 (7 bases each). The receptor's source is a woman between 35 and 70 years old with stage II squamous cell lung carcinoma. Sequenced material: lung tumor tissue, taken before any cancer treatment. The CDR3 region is CASSRGGGGTDTQYF. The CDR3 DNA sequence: TGCGCCAGCAGTCGAGGGGGCGGGGGTACAGATACGCAGTATTTT.